These T cell receptor beta chains were read from a single sample in a study of shared clonotypes between healthy human individuals. TCRdb's copy holds only in-frame clones and misses some; the assay was immunoSEQ multiplex PCR. This table holds some 2.1 million clones, roughly 94% found once. Sequenced material: naive CD8+ T cells sorted from blood. These receptors came from a man between 18 and 35 years old in good health. Both conserved end residues are part of each CDR3. A clone size is listed for some rows: how often the clone was seen (once, few, many), or a class if it is expanded.

clone_size v_call cdr3_aa
. TRBV27 CASSPTWTGVTGELFF
many TRBV20-1 CSARAGEAATF
. TRBV27 CASTYTGASYEQYF
. TRBV7-9 CASSLVGITEPDTQYF
. TRBV6-1 CASSAGTAYEQYF
. TRBV7-2 CASSLDSYGYTF
once TRBV6-5 CASSYSAGGLEAFF
. TRBV25-1 CASSDWVNEQFF
. TRBV5-1 CASASGRTYGYTF
. TRBV9 CASKAGGISDEQFF
. TRBV13 CASSLAGNSFAGRGAFF
. TRBV7-7 CASSLAMWEETQYF
. TRBV7-8 CASSLVPEGTGNEQFF
. TRBV6-6 CASSILSGGAFNEQFF
. TRBV6-1 CASSEFRGARQYF
once TRBV7-9 CASSLGGSKDTQYF
. TRBV15 CATSREWDGESDNEKLFF
. TRBV27 CASSQTGLGYTF
. TRBV19 CASSIFLSDSGPTYEQYF
. TRBV9 CASSDRNQETQYF
. TRBV7-9 CASSSGTASYEQYF
. TRBV5-1 CASSLEGGDTGELFF
. TRBV6-1 CASTGLAGDEQFF
. TRBV7-2 CASSFTPVEQYF
. TRBV11-2 CASSLFTGEGAAEAFF
. TRBV5-5 CASSFGHLAGTLYEQYF
. TRBV29-1 CSVEGPEQLNEKLFF
once TRBV29-1 CSVEDGTGLEAFF
once TRBV4-1 CASSPGGSGSPGASYNEQFF
. TRBV30 CAWSSGSGDEQYF
. TRBV7-8 CASSTEGSSYEQYF
. TRBV10-2 CASSDTSGSMTQYF
. TRBV19 CASSSAAAYEQYF
. TRBV5-6 CASSLALYGTSQGGELFF
. TRBV9 CASSVGVGGEQFF
. TRBV2 CASSGPGQGSNYGYTF
. TRBV6-5 CASSYSEGANVLTF
. TRBV4-1 CASSPGGGVGTGELFF
once TRBV27 CASSPAGRLGEQYF
. TRBV13 CASSLEGQGHYEQYF
. TRBV7-6 CASSSRTAMEAGELFF
. TRBV6-5 CASSLEQGAGTEAFF
. TRBV9 CASSVDSETQYF
. TRBV2 CASSEVWGGEQYF
. TRBV4-3 CASSPTLGLEAFF